The sequence of this T cell receptor beta chain was determined in a study of cytomegalovirus exposure and HLA in healthy donors. Findings and caveats of the study: Cytomegalovirus status was reportedly diagnosed by the classifier with high specificity and sensitivity.

Worth noting for this clone: The antigen is not known.

Measured with immunoSEQ multiplex PCR; TCRdb has only the in-frame clones, and not every one. The data contain fewer than 150,000 clones, approximately 86% of them singletons. Germline loops: CDR1 SGHDT, CDR2 YYEEEE. The CDR3 totals 14 residues. The J segment lost 1 base and the V segment lost 4 bases, leaving 2 bases of the junction unmatched. The chain recombines TRBV5-6 with TRBJ2-3, with TRBD2 identical over 8 bases. Sequenced sample: PBMCs. The clonotype originates from a woman aged 18-30 years in good health and CMV-seropositive. This CDR3 is CASSTLAGTDTQYF. CDR3 sequence (DNA): TGTGCCAGCAGCACACTAGCGGGCACAGATACGCAGTATTTT.